The rows below give T cell receptor beta chains drawn from one sample of a study of blood T cells in healthy people across ages. TCRdb reprocessed the 5' RACE reads via MiXCR and lists one record per CDR3 protein. This table has 540,000 or so distinct CDR3 sequences, about 25% appearing once. What was sequenced was blood. Source of these receptors: a woman between 70 and 85 years old in good health. Each CDR3 is given with its conserved first and last residue. The order of the fields is CDR3 protein, CDR3 DNA, J gene, clone size, V gene, D gene. The D gene is left open where the match is weak. Expanded clones get a size class; other rows say once, few or many, or leave the size out.

CDR3: CASSSTGANYGYTF
DNA: TGCGCCAGCAGCTCAACAGGAGCTAACTATGGCTACACCTTC
J: TRBJ1-2
size: NA
V: TRBV5-1
D: NA

CDR3: CASSFPGGHTEAFF
DNA: TGTGCCAGCAGTTTCCCTGGGGGGCACACTGAAGCTTTCTTT
J: TRBJ1-1
size: NA
V: TRBV12-3/TRBV12-4
D: NA

CDR3: CASSFGGTGSYEQYF
DNA: TGTGCCAGCAGTTTCGGCGGGACAGGGTCATACGAGCAGTACTTC
J: TRBJ2-7
size: NA
V: TRBV12-3/TRBV12-4
D: TRBD1

CDR3: CASSADEGNTIYF
DNA: TGTGCCAGCAGCGCGGACGAGGGAAACACCATATATTTT
J: TRBJ1-3
size: few
V: TRBV7-2
D: NA

CDR3: CASRSAGTGQETQYF
DNA: TGTGCCAGCAGATCTGCCGGGACAGGGCAAGAGACCCAGTACTTC
J: TRBJ2-5
size: NA
V: TRBV6-2/TRBV6-3
D: TRBD1

CDR3: CASTGTGGPETQYF
DNA: TGTGCCAGCACCGGGACAGGGGGCCCGGAGACCCAGTACTTC
J: TRBJ2-5
size: NA
V: TRBV6-1
D: TRBD1

CDR3: CSARPPLAGFYEQYF
DNA: TGCAGTGCTAGACCTCCGCTAGCGGGGTTTTACGAGCAGTACTTC
J: TRBJ2-7
size: NA
V: TRBV20-1
D: TRBD2

CDR3: CASSSLLNLRTDTQYF
DNA: TGTGCCAGCAGCTCACTCCTCAACCTACGCACAGATACGCAGTATTTT
J: TRBJ2-3
size: NA
V: TRBV7-9
D: NA

CDR3: CASSWDNQETQYF
DNA: TGTGCCAGCAGCTGGGACAACCAAGAGACCCAGTACTTC
J: TRBJ2-5
size: few
V: TRBV11-3
D: NA

CDR3: CASSYDSLAGVFQETQYF
DNA: TGTGCCAGCAGTTACGATAGTCTAGCGGGAGTTTTCCAAGAGACCCAGTACTTC
J: TRBJ2-5
size: few
V: TRBV6-5
D: TRBD2

CDR3: CASSLGGQIEEQYF
DNA: TGCGCCAGCAGCTTGGGGGGACAGATAGAAGAGCAGTACTTC
J: TRBJ2-7
size: NA
V: TRBV5-1
D: TRBD1

CDR3: CASSYGGPTSEIYF
DNA: TGTGCCAGCAGTTACGGGGGACCAACTTCGGAGATATATTTT
J: TRBJ1-3
size: few
V: TRBV6-5
D: NA

CDR3: CASSSQFTGELFF
DNA: TGTGCCAGCAGCTCTCAGTTCACCGGGGAGCTGTTTTTT
J: TRBJ2-2
size: few
V: TRBV7-3
D: NA

CDR3: CASSRQGSPGELFF
DNA: TGTGCCAGCAGTCGACAGGGAAGCCCCGGGGAGCTGTTTTTT
J: TRBJ2-2
size: NA
V: TRBV7-2
D: TRBD1

CDR3: CSASSGGENIQYF
DNA: TGCAGTGCTAGTTCGGGGGGCGAAAACATTCAGTACTTC
J: TRBJ2-4
size: NA
V: TRBV20-1
D: NA

CDR3: CASSLGWGRQEKLFF
DNA: TGTGCCAGCAGCTTAGGATGGGGGCGCCAGGAAAAACTGTTTTTT
J: TRBJ1-4
size: NA
V: TRBV7-2
D: NA

CDR3: CASSLAGGRDIQYF
DNA: TGCGCCAGCAGCTTAGCGGGGGGGCGTGACATTCAGTACTTC
J: TRBJ2-4
size: once
V: TRBV5-1
D: TRBD2

CDR3: CASSPGTSFYEQYF
DNA: TGTGCCAGCAGCCCCGGGACCTCTTTCTACGAGCAGTACTTC
J: TRBJ2-7
size: NA
V: TRBV7-8
D: NA

CDR3: CASSLHPRIQYF
DNA: TGTGCCAGCAGCCTTCACCCCCGCATTCAGTACTTC
J: TRBJ2-4
size: NA
V: TRBV3-2
D: NA

CDR3: CSASRENGYTF
DNA: TGCAGTGCTAGTAGGGAGAATGGCTACACCTTC
J: TRBJ1-2
size: few
V: TRBV20-1
D: NA

CDR3: CASRHGGGGAQETQYF
DNA: TGTGCCAGCAGACATGGGGGCGGGGGGGCCCAAGAGACCCAGTACTTC
J: TRBJ2-5
size: NA
V: TRBV7-2
D: TRBD2

CDR3: CSAIRGNTEAFF
DNA: TGCAGTGCTATCCGGGGGAACACTGAAGCTTTCTTT
J: TRBJ1-1
size: NA
V: TRBV20-1
D: NA

CDR3: CASSPPIEKETQYF
DNA: TGTGCCAGCTCACCACCCATTGAAAAAGAGACCCAGTACTTC
J: TRBJ2-5
size: NA
V: TRBV18
D: NA

CDR3: CASSATQLNEQFF
DNA: TGTGCCAGCAGCGCCACTCAACTAAATGAGCAGTTCTTC
J: TRBJ2-1
size: few
V: TRBV7-2
D: NA

CDR3: CASSPPNRYYGYTF
DNA: TGTGCCAGCTCACCACCGAACCGCTACTATGGCTACACCTTC
J: TRBJ1-2
size: NA
V: TRBV18
D: NA

CDR3: CASNQKISRIYGYTF
DNA: TGCGCCAGCAATCAAAAGATCTCACGGATCTATGGCTACACCTTC
J: TRBJ1-2
size: NA
V: TRBV4-3
D: NA

CDR3: CASTRVQGGASPVF
DNA: TGTGCCAGCACACGTGTCCAGGGGGGGGCATCACCGGTGTTC
J: TRBJ2-7
size: few
V: TRBV6-5
D: NA

CDR3: CAISGQTTDSEQFF
DNA: TGTGCCATCAGTGGACAGACAACCGATTCAGAGCAGTTCTTC
J: TRBJ2-1
size: few
V: TRBV10-3
D: NA

CDR3: CSAVARQGGNTIYF
DNA: TGCAGCGCTGTGGCAAGGCAGGGAGGAAACACCATATATTTT
J: TRBJ1-3
size: NA
V: TRBV29-1
D: NA

CDR3: CSVGTSGGPGETQYF
DNA: TGCAGCGTTGGAACTAGCGGGGGGCCAGGGGAGACCCAGTACTTC
J: TRBJ2-5
size: NA
V: TRBV29-1
D: TRBD2

CDR3: CSARNLARKTQYF
DNA: TGCAGTGCTAGAAACCTAGCGCGGAAGACCCAGTACTTC
J: TRBJ2-5
size: NA
V: TRBV20-1
D: NA

CDR3: CASSPDRVSRF
DNA: TGTGCCAGCAGCCCGGACAGGGTTAGCCGCTTC
J: TRBJ1-2
size: NA
V: TRBV5-8
D: TRBD1

CDR3: CVSSTNSCEQYF
DNA: TGTGTCAGCAGTACGAACTCCTGCGAGCAGTACTTC
J: TRBJ2-7
size: few
V: TRBV6-5
D: NA

CDR3: CASSPQTWHTEAFF
DNA: TGTGCCAGCAGCCCGCAAACTTGGCACACTGAAGCTTTCTTT
J: TRBJ1-1
size: NA
V: TRBV3-1
D: NA

CDR3: CASSLPQRGAAKRYF
DNA: TGTGCCAGCAGCTTACCTCAGCGGGGGGCCGCCAAACGATACTTC
J: TRBJ2-5
size: NA
V: TRBV7-2
D: TRBD2

CDR3: CASSAAHRDGTQYF
DNA: TGTGCCAGCAGCGCCGCCCACAGGGACGGGACCCAGTACTTC
J: TRBJ2-5
size: NA
V: TRBV5-6
D: NA

CDR3: CASSLGIGAGANVLTF
DNA: TGTGCCAGCAGCTTGGGAATTGGGGCTGGGGCCAACGTCCTGACTTTC
J: TRBJ2-6
size: few
V: TRBV5-6
D: NA

CDR3: CASSHTRTQYNEQFF
DNA: TGTGCCAGCAGTCATACACGTACCCAATACAATGAGCAGTTCTTC
J: TRBJ2-1
size: many
V: TRBV12-3/TRBV12-4
D: NA

CDR3: CASSFVWNTEAFF
DNA: TGTGCCAGCAGTTTTGTGTGGAACACTGAAGCTTTCTTT
J: TRBJ1-1
size: few
V: TRBV12-3/TRBV12-4
D: NA